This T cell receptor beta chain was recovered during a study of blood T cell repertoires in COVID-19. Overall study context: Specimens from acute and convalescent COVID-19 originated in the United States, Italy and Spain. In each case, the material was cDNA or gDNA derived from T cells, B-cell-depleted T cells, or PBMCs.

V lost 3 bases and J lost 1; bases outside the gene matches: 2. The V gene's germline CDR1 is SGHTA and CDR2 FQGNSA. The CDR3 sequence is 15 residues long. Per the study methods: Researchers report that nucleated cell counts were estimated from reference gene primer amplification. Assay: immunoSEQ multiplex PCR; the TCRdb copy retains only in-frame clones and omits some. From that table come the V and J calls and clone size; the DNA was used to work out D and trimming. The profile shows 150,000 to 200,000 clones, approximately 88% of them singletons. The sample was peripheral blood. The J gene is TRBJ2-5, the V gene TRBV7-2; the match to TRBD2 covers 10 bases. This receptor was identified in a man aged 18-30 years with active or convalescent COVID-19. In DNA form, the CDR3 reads TGTGCCAGCAGCTTGTGGACTAGCGGCCAAGAGACCCAGTACTTC. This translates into CASSLWTSGQETQYF.